A single sample is the source of the 20 T cell receptor beta chains below, sequenced in a study of post-analysis software for immune sequencing data (dated by TCRdb to 2014 to 2015). What the work shows at the level of the full study, not this receptor alone: Significantly higher frequencies in patients than in controls were found for roughly 5 TRBV segments, including TRBV5-6, TRBV5-1 and TRBV20-1.

No antigen is known for these receptors. Libraries were constructed by PCR. Instrument on record: Illumina HiSeq 2500. To reduce PCR and sequencing biases, unique molecular identifiers were incorporated into the TCR beta cDNA libraries. TCRdb trimmed the raw reads at Q25, called clones with MiXCR and kept productive beta chains. Identical CDR3 protein sequences are pooled into one entry, listed with their most common genes and DNA. The sample contains some 260,000 distinct CDR3 sequences, 35% to 40% of them found a single time. The ten largest clones represent under 5.5% of the sample. Material: blood. The receptors stem from a girl aged 5 to 17 with multiple sclerosis.

The chain's CDR3 is CASSLGRLAVGREQYF. In DNA, the CDR3 is TGTGCCAGCAGCTTAGGTCGGCTAGCGGTCGGTCGTGAGCAGTACTTC. The rearrangement uses TRBV13 and TRBJ2-5; 7 positions agree with TRBD2. Germline V CDR1 and CDR2: PRHDT, FYEKMQ (reference sequence). The CDR3 covers 16 residues. J gave up 11 bases and V 0 bases, and 15 bases lay outside the gene matches. The full variable domain, with the rest looked up from reference TRBV13 and TRBJ2-5, is AAGVIQSPRHLIKEKRETATLKCYPIPRHDTVYWYQQGPGQDPQFLISFYEKMQSDKGSIPDRFSAQQFSDYHSELNMSSLELGDSALYFCASSLGRLAVGREQYFGPGTRLLVL.

This clonotype was detected many times. The CDR3 is CASSLGTSSGVNEQFF. CDR3 coding DNA: TGCGCCAGCAGCTTGGGGACGTCAAGCGGGGTAAATGAGCAGTTCTTC. This chain joins TRBV5-1 and TRBJ2-1; 7 bases align to TRBD2. The J segment lost 7 bases and the V segment lost 0 bases, leaving 10 bases of the junction unmatched. The CDR3 has 16 residues. Germline CDR1 SGHRS, CDR2 YFSETQ. Full variable domain (remainder filled in from reference TRBV5-1 and TRBJ2-1): KAGVTQTPRYLIKTRGQQVTLSCSPISGHRSVSWYQQTPGQGLQFLFEYFSETQRNKGNFPGRFSGRQFSNSRSEMNVSTLELGDSALYLCASSLGTSSGVNEQFFGPGTRLTVL.

This chain connects TRBV6-5 to TRBJ1-2; tentative D call: TRBD1 (5 bases). The CDR3 covers 14 residues. Trimming took off 3 bases at V and 2 bases at J, with 10 bases between the two ends. Germline CDR1 is MNHEY and CDR2 is SVGAGI. The CDR3 DNA reads as TGTGCCAGCAGTTATCAGCGACAGAACTATGGCTACACCTTC. Translation gives CASSYQRQNYGYTF.

This clonotype has a single count. This chain joins TRBV20-1 and TRBJ1-1; TRBD1 might be the D (5 bases). The CDR3 contains 13 residues. CDR1 and CDR2 (germline): DFQATT, SNEGSKA (reference sequence). V lost 5 bases and J 6 bases, leaving 16 bases between the germline ends. This CDR3 is CSAGGSGHAEAFF. In nucleotides, the CDR3 is TGCAGTGCTGGGGGGTCAGGGCATGCTGAAGCTTTCTTT.

The genes are TRBV7-9 and TRBJ2-7, with D hard to call. The germline V gene encodes CDR1 SEHNR and CDR2 FQNEAQ (reference sequence). This CDR3 region has 15 residues. V was shortened by 5 bases and J by 0 bases, with 14 bases between the two germline ends. DNA of the CDR3: TGTGCCAGCAGCCCCATCTACGGTATCTCCTACGAGCAGTACTTC. Its protein product is CASSPIYGISYEQYF.

There are a few counts of this clonotype. This may arise from a read error, as a much more abundant clone is one base away. V gene TRBV12-3 or TRBV12-4 combines with J gene TRBJ1-4; TRBD1 matches 7 bases. The CDR3 is 12 residues long. The CDR3 reads CTSSLTGLELFF. CDR3 nucleotide sequence: TGTACCAGCAGTTTGACAGGGCTAGAGCTGTTTTTT.

This chain links TRBV7-6 with TRBJ2-5; 11 bases align to TRBD1. The CDR3 loop spans 16 amino acids. The germline V gene encodes CDR1 SGHVS and CDR2 FNYEAQ. V trimming: 5 bases; J trimming: 4 bases; junction bases outside the gene matches: 9. CDR3 amino acids: CASSGWDRGVTETQYF. The DNA for the CDR3 is TGTGCCAGCAGCGGATGGGACAGGGGGGTTACAGAGACCCAGTACTTC.

There are a few counts of this clonotype. The rearrangement joins TRBV2 to TRBJ1-6; D is unresolved. The CDR3 runs 13 residues. The V gene's germline CDR1 is SNHLY and CDR2 FYNNEI. Trimming shortened V by 7 bases and J by 8 bases, and 12 bases separated the two germline ends. The CDR3 DNA follows: TGTGCCAGCATAGATGGGATATATTCACCCCTCCACTTT. The encoded protein is CASIDGIYSPLHF.

The table lists this clonotype with many counts. This sequence joins TRBV20-1 and TRBJ2-3; D could derive from TRBD1 or TRBD2 (6 bases each). Deletions cut 5 bases from V and 0 bases from J, with 12 bases between. The CDR3 is made up of 14 amino acids. CDR1 and CDR2 (germline): DFQATT, SNEGSKA (reference sequence). CDR3: CSAGGGASTDTQYF. The CDR3 DNA follows: TGCAGTGCTGGGGGCGGGGCGAGCACAGATACGCAGTATTTT.

This clonotype has a handful of counts. This may come from a read error, since a much larger clone is one base off. This chain uses TRBV6-2 or TRBV6-3 with TRBJ2-6; D is unresolved. The V gene lost 6 bases and the J gene lost 0 bases, with 6 bases spanning the gap. Germline CDR1 reads MNHEY; CDR2 reads SVGEGT. This CDR3 comprises 14 residues. The CDR3 is CASRYDSGANVLTF. CDR3 coding DNA: TGTGCCAGCAGGTACGACTCTGGGGCCAACGTCCTGACTTTC.

Regarding this clonotype: Without the conserved terminal phenylalanine or tryptophan, this CDR3 likely stems from a read error. The J gene is TRBJ2-7, the V gene TRBV5-6; D gene unclear. Germline CDR1 SGHDT, CDR2 YYEEEE. The CDR3 contains 15 residues. The V gene lost 1 base and the J gene lost 0 bases, with 11 bases spanning the gap. This CDR3 reads CASSLPGHSSYEQYL. Written as DNA, the CDR3 is TGTGCCAGCAGCTTGCCGGGCCACAGCTCCTACGAGCAGTACCTC.

The chain uses TRBV7-8 and TRBJ1-1; 7 nucleotides match TRBD1. This CDR3 comprises 16 residues. Losses at the gene ends were 2 bases for V and 1 base for J; bases not matched to a gene: 7. Germline V lookup: CDR1 SGHVS, CDR2 FQNEAQ. This CDR3 is CASSLNSGTENTEAFF. The DNA of the CDR3 is TGTGCCAGCAGCTTAAATTCCGGGACAGAGAACACTGAAGCTTTCTTT. The full variable domain, rest sourced from reference TRBV7-8 and TRBJ1-1, is GAGVSQSPRYKVAKRGQDVALRCDPISGHVSLFWYQQALGQGPEFLTYFQNEAQLDKSGLPSDRFFAERPEGSVSTLKIQRTQQEDSAVYLCASSLNSGTENTEAFFGQGTRLTVV.

The rearrangement joins TRBV10-2 to TRBJ2-3; the D is unclear. CDR3 length: 11 residues. Germline V CDR1 and CDR2: WSHSY, SAAADI. The V and J ends lost 4 bases and 6 bases respectively, with 5 bases between them. CDR3 bases: TGCGCCAGCAGTGTGTATGATACGCAGTATTTT. It translates to CASSVYDTQYF.

The chain recombines TRBV6-2 or TRBV6-3 with TRBJ1-4; D gene uncertain. CDR3 length equals 15 residues. Germline V gene data show CDR1 as MNHEY and CDR2 as SVGEGT. Trimming stripped 2 bases from V and 7 bases from J, with 14 bases between. Written as DNA, the CDR3 is TGTGCCAGCAGTTACGACATGATCGCCAGTGAAAAACTGTTTTTT. Encoded protein: CASSYDMIASEKLFF.

This clonotype appeared once. V is TRBV27 and J is TRBJ1-2, with TRBD1 identical over 7 bases. V shed 5 bases, J shed 8 bases, and the junction held 14 bases outside the gene matches. The CDR3 extends over 15 amino acids. Germline V gene lookup returns CDR1 MNHEY and CDR2 SMNVEV (reference sequence). The CDR3 region is CASSADTTGRRGYTF. DNA of the CDR3: TGTGCCAGCAGTGCCGATACGACAGGGCGCCGGGGCTACACCTTC.

V usage is TRBV7-2 and J usage is TRBJ1-1, with TRBD1 identical over 8 bases. The germline V gene encodes CDR1 SGHTA and CDR2 FQGNSA. This CDR3 spans 16 amino acids. The trim removed 4 bases at V and 5 bases at J, leaving 12 bases unmatched. This CDR3 reads CASSSTGQGGGTEAFF. The CDR3 DNA sequence: TGTGCCAGCAGCTCCACCGGACAGGGAGGGGGGACTGAAGCTTTCTTT.

The V and J genes are TRBV7-2 and TRBJ2-7; D possibly corresponds to TRBD1 (5 bases). Per germline, CDR1 SGHTA and CDR2 FQGNSA. The CDR3 covers 11 residues. Trimming took off 3 bases at V and 6 bases at J, with 6 bases between the two ends. CDR3 nucleotide sequence: TGTGCCAGCAGCTTGACAGCCGAGCAGTACTTC. This encodes CASSLTAEQYF.

The chain is built from TRBV5-1 and TRBJ2-5, with 9 bases identical to TRBD2. The end of the DNA is better explained by TRBJ2-7, so the J call may be wrong. CDR3 size: 15 residues. Germline V gene data show CDR1 as SGHRS and CDR2 as YFSETQ. CDR3 DNA: TGCGCCAGCAGCTCTAGCGGGGCCAGCTCCTACGAGCAGTACTTC. Amino acid sequence: CASSSSGASSYEQYF.

This sequence joins TRBV6-5 and TRBJ2-3; the D gene is possibly TRBD1 (6 bases). CDR3 length equals 12 residues. The germline CDR1 and CDR2 sequences are MNHEY and SVGAGI. V lost 0 bases and J 15 bases, leaving 13 bases between the germline ends. The CDR3 bases are TGTGCCAGCAGTTACTCAGGTGGACAGTACTATTTT. The encoded protein is CASSYSGGQYYF.

This clonotype was seen repeatedly, ten times or more. The chain couples TRBV5-1 to TRBJ1-4; D call uncertain. CDR3 length equals 14 residues. V lost 0 bases to trimming and J lost 8 bases, with 11 bases between them. CDR1 is SGHRS, CDR2 YFSETQ, per germline. CDR3 in amino acids: CASSLGGSQEKLFF. The DNA for the CDR3 is TGCGCCAGCAGCTTGGGAGGGTCGCAGGAAAAACTGTTTTTT.